This section outlines one T cell receptor (beta chain) sequence together with its context. Its cognate antigen is unknown. The PCR had 60 Vbeta and 13 Jbeta primers. This table comes from immunoSEQ multiplex PCR, and its TCRdb copy is limited to in-frame clones, with some not included. The sample holds around 110,000 clones; over 70% are singletons and the top ten take roughly 1.5%. These data originate in a study of cytomegalovirus exposure and HLA in healthy donors. Points from the study as a whole: Most CMV-associated TCR beta chains were later found to appear HLA-restricted. Highest at DRB1 and lowest at HLA-C, TCR association rates differed among HLA loci in a later analysis. In an earlier analysis, productive rearrangement rates for most beta V segments clustered near 87% or 30%. Through in vitro validation, a few CMV-associated chains were shown to be specific for CMV antigens.

Material for sequencing was PBMCs. The clonotype originates from a woman under 30 in good health and CMV-seronegative.

CDR3 protein: CAGGLASQETQYF. The CDR3 DNA sequence: TGTGCCGGAGGACTAGCCTCCCAAGAGACCCAGTACTTC. The gene calls are TRBV7-9 and TRBJ2-5; 8 bases are a match to TRBD2. The V and J ends lost 11 bases and 1 base, in that order; junction bases with no gene match: 6. This CDR3 is 13 amino acids long. Germline V lookup: CDR1 SEHNR, CDR2 FQNEAQ (reference sequence).